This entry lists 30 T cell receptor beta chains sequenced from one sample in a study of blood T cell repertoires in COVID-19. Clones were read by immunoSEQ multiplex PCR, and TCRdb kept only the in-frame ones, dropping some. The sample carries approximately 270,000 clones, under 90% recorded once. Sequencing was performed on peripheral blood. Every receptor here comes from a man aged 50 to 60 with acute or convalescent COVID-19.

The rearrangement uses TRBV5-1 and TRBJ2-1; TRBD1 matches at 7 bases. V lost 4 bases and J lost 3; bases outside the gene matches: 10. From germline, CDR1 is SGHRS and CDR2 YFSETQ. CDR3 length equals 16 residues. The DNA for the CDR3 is TGCGCCAGCAGCCCCCAGACAGGGAAGTTCTACAATGAGCAGTTCTTC. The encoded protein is CASSPQTGKFYNEQFF.

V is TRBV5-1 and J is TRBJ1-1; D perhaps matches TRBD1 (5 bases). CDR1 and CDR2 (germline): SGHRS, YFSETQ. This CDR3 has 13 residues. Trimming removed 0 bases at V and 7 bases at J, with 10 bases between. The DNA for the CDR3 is TGCGCCAGCAGCTTGGCGGGGGGTGATGAAGCTTTCTTT. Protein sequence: CASSLAGGDEAFF.

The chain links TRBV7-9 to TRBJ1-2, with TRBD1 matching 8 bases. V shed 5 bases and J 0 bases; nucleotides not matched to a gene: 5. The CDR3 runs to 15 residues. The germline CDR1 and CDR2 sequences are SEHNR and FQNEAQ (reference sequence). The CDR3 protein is CASSTTDRANYGYTF. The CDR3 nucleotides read TGTGCCAGCAGCACTACGGACAGGGCTAACTATGGCTACACCTTC. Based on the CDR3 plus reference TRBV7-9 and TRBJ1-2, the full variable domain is DTGVSQNPRHKITKRGQNVTFRCDPISEHNRLYWYRQTLGQGPEFLTYFQNEAQLEKSRLLSDRFSAERPKGSFSTLEIQRTEQGDSAMYLCASSTTDRANYGYTFGSGTRLTVV.

The CDR3, as DNA: TGTGCCAGCAGCTTAGGAGCCGAGGCGATCCCGCAGTACTTC. As protein: CASSLGAEAIPQYF. V gene TRBV7-2 combines with J gene TRBJ2-7; D uncertain. This CDR3 has 14 amino acids. V gave up 1 base and J gave up 9 bases, with 16 bases separating them. Per the germline V gene, CDR1 is SGHTA and CDR2 is FQGNSA.

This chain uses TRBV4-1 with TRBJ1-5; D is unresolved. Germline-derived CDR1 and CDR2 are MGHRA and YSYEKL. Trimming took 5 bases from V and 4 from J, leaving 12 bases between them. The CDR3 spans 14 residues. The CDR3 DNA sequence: TGCGCCAGCAGCGCCCTGGGAGGGAATCAGCCCCAGCATTTT. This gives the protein CASSALGGNQPQHF.

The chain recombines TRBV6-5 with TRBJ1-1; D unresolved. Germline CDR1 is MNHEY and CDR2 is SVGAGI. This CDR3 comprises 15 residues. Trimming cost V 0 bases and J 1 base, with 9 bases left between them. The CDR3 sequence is CASSYSSFSNTEAFF. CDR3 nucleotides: TGTGCCAGCAGTTACTCGAGCTTTTCGAACACTGAAGCTTTCTTT.

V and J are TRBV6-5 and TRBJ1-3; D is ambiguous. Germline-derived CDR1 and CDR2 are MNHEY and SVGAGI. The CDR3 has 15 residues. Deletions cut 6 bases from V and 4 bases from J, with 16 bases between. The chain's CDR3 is CASSLTPTGGNTIYF. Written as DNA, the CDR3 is TGTGCCAGCAGCCTAACCCCGACGGGAGGAAACACCATATATTTT.

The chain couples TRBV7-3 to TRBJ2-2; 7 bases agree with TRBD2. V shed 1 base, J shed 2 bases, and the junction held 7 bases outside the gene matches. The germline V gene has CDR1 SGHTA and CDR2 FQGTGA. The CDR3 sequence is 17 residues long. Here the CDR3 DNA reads TGTGCCAGCAGCTTAAAACCCCCGGGACTAAACACCGGGGAGCTGTTTTTT. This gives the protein CASSLKPPGLNTGELFF.

Written as DNA, the CDR3 is TGCGCCAGCAAGACCGGGACTAGCGGGGAGTTTTTCACCGGGGAGCTGTTTTTT. Its protein is CASKTGTSGEFFTGELFF. The chain couples TRBV10-1 to TRBJ2-2; TRBD2 matches at 13 bases. Per germline, CDR1 WNHNN and CDR2 SYGVQD (reference sequence). J was trimmed by 4 bases and V by 7 bases; bases with no gene match: 12. The CDR3 extends over 18 amino acids.

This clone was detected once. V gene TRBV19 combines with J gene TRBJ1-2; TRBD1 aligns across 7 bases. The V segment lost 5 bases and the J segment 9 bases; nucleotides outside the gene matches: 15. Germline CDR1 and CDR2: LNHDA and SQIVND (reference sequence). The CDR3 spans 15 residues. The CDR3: CASSLRTGIEVRYTF. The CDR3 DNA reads TGTGCCAGTAGTCTCCGGACAGGCATTGAGGTGCGCTACACCTTC.

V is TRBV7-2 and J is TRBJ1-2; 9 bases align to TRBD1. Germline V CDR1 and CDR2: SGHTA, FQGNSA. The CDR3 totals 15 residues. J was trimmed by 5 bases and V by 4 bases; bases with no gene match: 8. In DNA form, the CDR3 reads TGTGCCAGCAGCTCTCCTAGACAGGGGGGTTATGGCTACACCTTC. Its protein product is CASSSPRQGGYGYTF.

Written as DNA, the CDR3 is TGTGCCAGCAGCCAGCGTACAGGGATTCAGCCCCAGCATTTT. Residues: CASSQRTGIQPQHF. This rearrangement joins TRBV3-1 (or the pseudogene TRBV3-2) to TRBJ1-5, with a tentative D call TRBD1 (6 bases). Per the germline V gene, CDR1 is LGHDT and CDR2 is YNNKEL (reference sequence). V gave up 3 bases and J gave up 6 bases, with 12 bases separating them. The CDR3 consists of 14 residues.

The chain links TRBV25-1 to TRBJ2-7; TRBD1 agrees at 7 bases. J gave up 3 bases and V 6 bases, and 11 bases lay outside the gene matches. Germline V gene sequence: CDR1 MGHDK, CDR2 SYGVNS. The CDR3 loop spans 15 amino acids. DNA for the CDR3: TGTGCCAGCAGCACCCTTAGGGGGCGCGTCTACGAGCAGTACTTC. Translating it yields CASSTLRGRVYEQYF.

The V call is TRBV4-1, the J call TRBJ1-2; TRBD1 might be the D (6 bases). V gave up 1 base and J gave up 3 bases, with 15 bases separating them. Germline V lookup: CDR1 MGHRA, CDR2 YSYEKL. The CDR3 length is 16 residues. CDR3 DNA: TGCGCCAGCAGCCAAGGAATTTTGGGGGCGGACTATGGCTACACCTTC. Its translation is CASSQGILGADYGYTF.

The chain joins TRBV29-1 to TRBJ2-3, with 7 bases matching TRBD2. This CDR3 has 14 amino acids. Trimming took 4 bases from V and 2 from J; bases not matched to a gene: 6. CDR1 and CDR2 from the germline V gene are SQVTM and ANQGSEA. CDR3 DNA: TGCAGCGTTGTAGAGCGGGGACTCACAGATACGCAGTATTTT. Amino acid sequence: CSVVERGLTDTQYF.

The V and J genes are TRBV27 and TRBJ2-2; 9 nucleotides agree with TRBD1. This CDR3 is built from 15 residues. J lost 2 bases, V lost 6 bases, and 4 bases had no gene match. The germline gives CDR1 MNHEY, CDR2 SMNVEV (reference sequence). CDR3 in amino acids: CASRRQGVNTGELFF. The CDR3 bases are TGTGCCAGCAGGAGACAGGGGGTCAACACCGGGGAGCTGTTTTTT.

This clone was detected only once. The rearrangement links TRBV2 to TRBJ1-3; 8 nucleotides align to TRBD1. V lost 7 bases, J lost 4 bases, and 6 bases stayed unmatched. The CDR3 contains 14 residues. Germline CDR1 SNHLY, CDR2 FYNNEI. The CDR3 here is CASTATGEGNTIYF. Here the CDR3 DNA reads TGTGCCAGCACCGCGACAGGGGAAGGAAACACCATATATTTT.

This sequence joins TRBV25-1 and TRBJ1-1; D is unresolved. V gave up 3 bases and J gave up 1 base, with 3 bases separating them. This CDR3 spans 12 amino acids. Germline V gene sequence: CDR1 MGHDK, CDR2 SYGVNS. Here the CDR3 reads CASSDRNTEAFF. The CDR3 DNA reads TGTGCCAGCAGTGATAGGAACACTGAAGCTTTCTTT.

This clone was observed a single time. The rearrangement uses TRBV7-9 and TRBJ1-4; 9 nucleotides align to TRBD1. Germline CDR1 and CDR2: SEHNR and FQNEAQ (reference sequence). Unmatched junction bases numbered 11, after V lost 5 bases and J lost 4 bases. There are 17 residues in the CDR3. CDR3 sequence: CASSGAGQGNLNEKLFF. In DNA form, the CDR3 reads TGTGCCAGCAGCGGCGCGGGACAGGGAAACCTTAATGAAAAACTGTTTTTT. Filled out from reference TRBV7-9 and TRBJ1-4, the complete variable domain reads DTGVSQNPRHKITKRGQNVTFRCDPISEHNRLYWYRQTLGQGPEFLTYFQNEAQLEKSRLLSDRFSAERPKGSFSTLEIQRTEQGDSAMYLCASSGAGQGNLNEKLFFGSGTQLSVL.

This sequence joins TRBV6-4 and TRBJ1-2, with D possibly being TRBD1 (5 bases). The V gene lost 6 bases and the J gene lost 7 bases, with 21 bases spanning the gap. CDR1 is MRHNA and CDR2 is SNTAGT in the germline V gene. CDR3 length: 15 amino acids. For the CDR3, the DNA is TGTGCCAGCAGCGCCAACCCTCAGGGCATAGGTGGCTACACCTTC. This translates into CASSANPQGIGGYTF.

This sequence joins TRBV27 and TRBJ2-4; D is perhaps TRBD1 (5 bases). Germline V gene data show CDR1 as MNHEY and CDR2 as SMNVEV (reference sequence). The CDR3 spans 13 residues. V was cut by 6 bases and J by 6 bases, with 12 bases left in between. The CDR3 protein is CASSRTLGNIQYF. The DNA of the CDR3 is TGTGCCAGCAGCCGGACATTGGGAAACATTCAGTACTTC.

CDR3 sequence reads: CASGQSPGGSYEQYF. In nucleotides, the CDR3 is TGTGCCAGCGGCCAATCCCCCGGGGGCTCCTACGAGCAGTACTTC. This chain links TRBV6-5 with TRBJ2-7, with D possibly matching TRBD2 (6 bases). V was cut by 8 bases and J by 0 bases, with 17 bases left in between. CDR3 length equals 15 residues. CDR1 and CDR2 from the germline V gene are MNHEY and SVGAGI.

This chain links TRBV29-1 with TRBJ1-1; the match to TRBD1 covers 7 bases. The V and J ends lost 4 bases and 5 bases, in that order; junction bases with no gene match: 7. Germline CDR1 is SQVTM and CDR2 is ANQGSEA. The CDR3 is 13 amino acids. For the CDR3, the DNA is TGCAGCGTTGCTAAGACAGGGAGGACTGAAGCTTTCTTT. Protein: CSVAKTGRTEAFF.

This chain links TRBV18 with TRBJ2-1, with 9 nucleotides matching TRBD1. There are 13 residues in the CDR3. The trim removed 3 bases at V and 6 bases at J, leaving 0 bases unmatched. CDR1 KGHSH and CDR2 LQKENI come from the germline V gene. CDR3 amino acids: CASSPGQGNEQFF. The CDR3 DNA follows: TGTGCCAGCTCACCGGGACAGGGCAATGAGCAGTTCTTC.

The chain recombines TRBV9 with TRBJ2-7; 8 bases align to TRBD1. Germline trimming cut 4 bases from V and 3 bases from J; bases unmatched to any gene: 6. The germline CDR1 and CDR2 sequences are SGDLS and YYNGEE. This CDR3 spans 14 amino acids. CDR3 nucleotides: TGTGCCAGCAGCTCGCGACAGGGGATCTACGAGCAGTACTTC. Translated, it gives CASSSRQGIYEQYF.

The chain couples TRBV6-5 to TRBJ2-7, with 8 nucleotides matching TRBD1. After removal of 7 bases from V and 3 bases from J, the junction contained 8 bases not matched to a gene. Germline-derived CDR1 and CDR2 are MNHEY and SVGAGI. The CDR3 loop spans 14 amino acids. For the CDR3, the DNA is TGTGCCAGCACCCCCGGACAGGGCGGCTACGAGCAGTACTTC. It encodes CASTPGQGGYEQYF.

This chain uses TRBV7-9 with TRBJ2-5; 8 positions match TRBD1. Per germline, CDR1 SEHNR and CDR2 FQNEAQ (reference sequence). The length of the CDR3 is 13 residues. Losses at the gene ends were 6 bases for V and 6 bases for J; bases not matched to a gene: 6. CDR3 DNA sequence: TGTGCCAGCAGTCCCCAGGGGGCTCAGACCCAGTACTTC. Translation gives CASSPQGAQTQYF.

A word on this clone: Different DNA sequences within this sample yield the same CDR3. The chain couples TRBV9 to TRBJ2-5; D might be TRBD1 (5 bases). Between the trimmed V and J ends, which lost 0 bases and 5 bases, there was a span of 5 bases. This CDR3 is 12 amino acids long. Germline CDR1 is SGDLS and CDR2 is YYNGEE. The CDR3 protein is CASSVGGETQYF. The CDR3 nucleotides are TGTGCCAGCAGCGTAGGGGGCGAGACCCAGTACTTC.

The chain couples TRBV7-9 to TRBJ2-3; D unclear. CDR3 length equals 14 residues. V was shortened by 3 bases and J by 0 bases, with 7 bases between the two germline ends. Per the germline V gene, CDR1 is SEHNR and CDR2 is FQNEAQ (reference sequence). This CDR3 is CASSLTLSTDTQYF. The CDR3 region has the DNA TGTGCCAGCAGCTTGACACTTAGCACAGATACGCAGTATTTT.

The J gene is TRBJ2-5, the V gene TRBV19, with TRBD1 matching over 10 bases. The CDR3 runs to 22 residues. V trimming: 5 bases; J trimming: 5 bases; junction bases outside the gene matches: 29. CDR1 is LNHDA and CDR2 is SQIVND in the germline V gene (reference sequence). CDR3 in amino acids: CASSPRDRGHGDFRVRGETQYF. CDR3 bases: TGTGCCAGTAGTCCCCGGGACAGGGGCCACGGGGACTTTCGCGTTCGGGGGGAGACCCAGTACTTC. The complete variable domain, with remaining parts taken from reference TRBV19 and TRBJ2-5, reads DGGITQSPKYLFRKEGQNVTLSCEQNLNHDAMYWYRQDPGQGLRLIYYSQIVNDFQKGDIAEGYSVSREKKESFPLTVTSAQKNPTAFYLCASSPRDRGHGDFRVRGETQYFGPGTRLLVL.